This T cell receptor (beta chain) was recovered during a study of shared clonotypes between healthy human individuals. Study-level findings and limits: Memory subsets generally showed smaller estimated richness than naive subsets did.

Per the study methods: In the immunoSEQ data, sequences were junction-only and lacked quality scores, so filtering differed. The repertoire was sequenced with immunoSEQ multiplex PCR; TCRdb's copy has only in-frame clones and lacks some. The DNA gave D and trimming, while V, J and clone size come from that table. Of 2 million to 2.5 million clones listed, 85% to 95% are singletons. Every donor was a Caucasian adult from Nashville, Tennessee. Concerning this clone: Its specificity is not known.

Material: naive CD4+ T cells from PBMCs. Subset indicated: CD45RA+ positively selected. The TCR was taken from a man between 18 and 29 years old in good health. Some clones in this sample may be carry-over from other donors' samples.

Here the CDR3 reads CASSLLAGFGTDTQYF. The CDR3 region has the DNA TGTGCCAGCAGCTTGCTAGCGGGCTTTGGCACAGATACGCAGTATTTT. The V gene is TRBV5-6, the J gene TRBJ2-3, with 8 bases aligning to TRBD2. This CDR3 spans 16 amino acids. CDR1 is SGHDT and CDR2 is YYEEEE in the germline V gene. Unmatched junction bases numbered 5, after V lost 1 base and J lost 1 base.